The sequence of this T cell receptor beta chain was determined in a study of siplizumab effects on memory and regulatory T cells. Data came from immunoSEQ multiplex PCR; TCRdb stores just in-frame clones and leaves some out. This table has fewer than 120,000 clones, roughly 92% appearing once. This clone was counted once. The sequence came from a human donor in good health. Sequencing was performed on CD4+ T cells sorted from blood.

The CDR3 protein is CSVQTPGSMAHEQYF. The DNA for the CDR3 is TGCAGCGTCCAAACCCCAGGGTCAATGGCCCACGAGCAGTACTTC. The genes are TRBV29-1 and TRBJ2-7; D possibly corresponds to TRBD1 (5 bases). Trimming took off 6 bases at V and 5 bases at J, with 23 bases between the two ends. The CDR3 is 15 residues long. Germline assignment: CDR1 SQVTM and CDR2 ANQGSEA.